This T cell receptor beta chain was recorded in a study of control samples from healthy donors and cancer patients. The junction had 9 bases not matched to a gene; V was cut back by 2 bases and J by 4 bases. The CDR3 sequence is 17 residues long. Germline V gene sequence: CDR1 LGHDT, CDR2 YNNKEL (reference sequence). Clones were read by immunoSEQ multiplex PCR, and TCRdb kept only the in-frame ones, dropping some. The sample lists 130,000 or so clones; around nine tenths were seen once. The chain has TRBV3-1 (or the pseudogene TRBV3-2) and TRBJ2-1; 9 bases are shared with TRBD1. The clonotype originates from a man in his fifties or sixties in good health. What was sequenced was blood. The CDR3 loop is CASSQMGRDRVYNEQFF. CDR3 DNA sequence: TGTGCCAGCAGCCAAATGGGCCGGGACAGGGTTTACAATGAGCAGTTCTTC.